This TCR beta chain was retrieved from a study of beta chain features in type 1 diabetes. To note about this clone: The antigen remains undetermined.

Sampling consisted of one heparinised blood draw per donor, averaging approximately 100 mL. All of the isolated RNA was reverse transcribed, so expressed TCRB transcripts were sequenced. Measured with immunoSEQ multiplex PCR; TCRdb has only the in-frame clones, and not every one. The table records 150,000 to 200,000 clones, roughly 59% of them present only once. Points from the study as a whole: There was a moderate but significant shortening of TCRB CDR3s in all four CD4+ subsets of Type 1 diabetes patients. A closer apparent resemblance between naive, central memory and Treg TCRB repertoires was seen in patients than in healthy donors. Patients and controls would be equally affected if PCR favored shorter templates.

The sample comprised naive CD4+ T cells from blood. The TCR originated in a man younger than 40 with type 1 diabetes.

The DNA of the CDR3 is TGTGCCAGCACAAGGGAAGCTAGCAATCAGCCCCAGCATTTT. Protein sequence: CASTREASNQPQHF. The J gene is TRBJ1-5, the V gene TRBV2; D remains ambiguous. The germline gives CDR1 SNHLY, CDR2 FYNNEI. Trimming pared 7 bases from V and 0 bases from J, leaving 10 bases between. This CDR3 comprises 14 residues.